These 18 T cell receptor beta chains were all obtained from the same sample, sequenced in a study of cytotoxic CD8 clonotypes in ibrutinib-treated CLL. Profiling relied on immunoSEQ multiplex PCR, and the TCRdb table lists in-frame clones only, not all of them. The sample has about 330,000 clones; 67% are singletons. The sample in question was PBMCs, obtained after 36 months of ibrutinib treatment. The origin of the receptors is a human donor with chronic lymphocytic leukemia.

This clone was recorded a few times. This chain links TRBV5-6 with TRBJ1-2; D call uncertain. CDR1 is SGHDT and CDR2 is YYEEEE in the germline V gene. CDR3 length: 14 residues. V was cut by 4 bases and J by 4 bases, with 14 bases left in between. The CDR3 here is CASSTSTELYGYTF. CDR3 coding DNA: TGTGCCAGCAGCACTTCGACGGAGCTCTATGGCTACACCTTC.

The chain couples TRBV7-3 to TRBJ2-3; 7 positions match TRBD2. J lost 0 bases, V lost 3 bases, and 3 bases had no gene match. Germline CDR1 is SGHTA and CDR2 is FQGTGA. This CDR3 comprises 15 residues. CDR3 sequence (DNA): TGTGCCAGCAGCTTCGGCGGGGGTAGCACAGATACGCAGTATTTT. Encoded protein: CASSFGGGSTDTQYF.

The rearrangement uses TRBV9 and TRBJ2-1, with D perhaps TRBD1 (6 bases). This CDR3 spans 17 amino acids. Germline CDR1 and CDR2: SGDLS and YYNGEE. V was cut by 0 bases and J by 1 base, with 14 bases left in between. The CDR3 nucleotides are TGTGCCAGCAGCGTAGAGCTACAGGGTCGTTCCTACAATGAGCAGTTCTTC. Translated: CASSVELQGRSYNEQFF.

This clone has more than one count but fewer than ten. The chain carries TRBV9 and TRBJ2-5; 10 bases match TRBD1. CDR1 and CDR2 from the germline V gene are SGDLS and YYNGEE. V shed 4 bases and J 5 bases; nucleotides not matched to a gene: 11. The CDR3 totals 16 residues. CDR3 in amino acids: CASSSAATGGIETQYF. As DNA, the CDR3 is TGTGCCAGCAGCTCCGCAGCGACAGGGGGCATTGAGACCCAGTACTTC.

The J gene is TRBJ2-1, the V gene TRBV9; D is unresolved. Trimming took off 3 bases at V and 7 bases at J, with 11 bases between the two ends. Looked up from germline, CDR1 is SGDLS and CDR2 is YYNGEE. This CDR3 is 13 amino acids long. Written as DNA, the CDR3 is TGTGCCAGCAGCGGAGCACGATATAATGAGCAGTTCTTC. Protein: CASSGARYNEQFF.

The rearrangement joins TRBV11-2 to TRBJ2-7; 10 nucleotides align to TRBD2. In germline, CDR1 is SGHAT, CDR2 FQNNGV. CDR3 length: 15 residues. Trimming cost V 3 bases and J 6 bases; bases outside gene matches: 8. The CDR3 sequence: CASSFQAGGPLEQYF. CDR3 coding DNA: TGTGCCAGCAGCTTCCAAGCGGGGGGGCCCCTCGAGCAGTACTTC. Drawing the rest from reference TRBV11-2 and TRBJ2-7, the complete variable domain is EAGVAQSPRYKIIEKRQSVAFWCNPISGHATLYWYQQILGQGPKLLIQFQNNGVVDDSQLPKDRFSAERLKGVDSTLKIQPAKLEDSAVYLCASSFQAGGPLEQYFGPGTRLTVT.

This clone was detected only a few times. The chain uses TRBV9 and TRBJ2-7; unclear D gene. CDR1 is SGDLS, CDR2 YYNGEE, per germline. The CDR3 sequence is 14 residues long. V was shortened by 1 base and J by 5 bases, with 13 bases between the two germline ends. The CDR3 nucleotides read TGTGCCAGCAGCGTAAGTTCCCGTTGGGACGAGCAGTACTTC. Translation: CASSVSSRWDEQYF.

The chain couples TRBV4-2 to TRBJ2-1; 8 bases fit TRBD2. This CDR3 has 16 amino acids. V dropped 0 bases and J dropped 4; count of bases not matched to a gene: 5. From germline, CDR1 is LGHNA and CDR2 YNFKEQ. For the CDR3, the DNA is TGTGCCAGCAGCCAAGATAGCGGGGCAGGTTACAATGAGCAGTTCTTC. Encoded protein: CASSQDSGAGYNEQFF.

CDR3 residues: CASSFSGEPNEQFF. DNA for the CDR3: TGCGCCAGCAGCTTTAGCGGGGAGCCCAATGAGCAGTTCTTC. This chain connects TRBV5-1 to TRBJ2-1; 8 nucleotides align to TRBD2. The CDR3 contains 14 residues. The germline V gene encodes CDR1 SGHRS and CDR2 YFSETQ. After removal of 2 bases from V and 6 bases from J, the junction contained 4 bases not matched to a gene.

The rearrangement uses TRBV5-6 and TRBJ1-1, with D perhaps matching TRBD1 (6 bases). V lost 3 bases and J lost 6, with 15 bases in between. This CDR3 contains 14 residues. Germline loops: CDR1 SGHDT, CDR2 YYEEEE. CDR3 protein: CASSWGQRPPEAFF. For the CDR3, the DNA is TGTGCCAGCAGCTGGGGACAAAGACCCCCTGAAGCTTTCTTT.

This clone was picked up one time. Written as DNA, the CDR3 is TGTGCCAGCAGCTTAAGGGCAGACAATGAGCAGTTCTTC. Translation gives CASSLRADNEQFF. The chain recombines TRBV7-9 with TRBJ2-1, with D unresolved. Trimming removed 2 bases at V and 5 bases at J, with 7 bases between. CDR3 length: 13 residues. Germline assignment: CDR1 SEHNR and CDR2 FQNEAQ (reference sequence). The full variable domain, its missing parts supplied by reference TRBV7-9 and TRBJ2-1, is DTGVSQNPRHKITKRGQNVTFRCDPISEHNRLYWYRQTLGQGPEFLTYFQNEAQLEKSRLLSDRFSAERPKGSFSTLEIQRTEQGDSAMYLCASSLRADNEQFFGPGTRLTVL.

V is TRBV5-7 and J is TRBJ2-7; D not certain. TRBV5-7 is known as an ORF, though its function is uncertain. Trimming cost V 4 bases and J 6 bases, with 14 bases left between them. The CDR3 runs 13 residues. For the CDR3, the DNA is TGTGCCAGCAGCCCTCCCCAGGTGAGCGAGCAGTACTTC. Its translation: CASSPPQVSEQYF.

The V call is TRBV5-1, the J call TRBJ1-2; 7 bases line up with TRBD1. The CDR3 sequence is 16 residues long. The junction had 13 bases not matched to a gene; V was cut back by 4 bases and J by 4 bases. Germline V gives CDR1 SGHRS, CDR2 YFSETQ. The CDR3: CASSRKGTESFYGYTF. In nucleotides, the CDR3 is TGCGCCAGCAGCCGAAAAGGGACAGAAAGTTTCTATGGCTACACCTTC.

The chain recombines TRBV6-6 with TRBJ2-5; 9 positions match TRBD1. Losses at the gene ends were 6 bases for V and 5 bases for J; bases not matched to a gene: 7. Germline V gene lookup returns CDR1 MNHNY and CDR2 SVGAGI (reference sequence). This CDR3 region has 14 residues. CDR3 residues: CASRYRGQGETQYF. The CDR3 DNA reads as TGTGCCAGCAGATACAGGGGGCAGGGGGAGACCCAGTACTTC.

V and J are TRBV28 and TRBJ2-7; D perhaps matches TRBD1 (6 bases). The V end was cut by 6 bases, the J end by 8 bases, with 20 bases between. The CDR3 spans 14 residues. Per the germline V gene, CDR1 is MDHEN and CDR2 is SYDVKM. This chain's CDR3 is CASRRQGTPTKQYF. The CDR3 DNA reads as TGTGCCAGCAGACGCCAGGGGACCCCTACGAAGCAGTACTTC.

This clone has just a few counts. The rearrangement joins TRBV27 to TRBJ2-7; D ambiguous. V was clipped by 2 bases and J by 2 bases, with 7 bases between them. CDR1 is MNHEY, CDR2 SMNVEV, per germline (reference sequence). This CDR3 spans 13 amino acids. The CDR3 DNA follows: TGTGCCAGCAGTTTAAGGGTCGCCTACGAGCAGTACTTC. This codes for CASSLRVAYEQYF.

V and J are TRBV9 and TRBJ2-3; unclear D gene. Germline lookup yields CDR1 SGDLS and CDR2 YYNGEE. The V and J ends lost 2 bases and 2 bases respectively, with 9 bases between them. The CDR3 is 14 residues long. CDR3 nucleotide sequence: TGTGCCAGCAGCGTGGACCAGCTCACAGATACGCAGTATTTT. This translates into CASSVDQLTDTQYF.

The chain couples TRBV27 to TRBJ1-2; no reliable D call. Germline V lookup: CDR1 MNHEY, CDR2 SMNVEV (reference sequence). Between the trimmed V and J ends, which lost 2 bases and 6 bases, there was a span of 13 bases. The CDR3 has 14 residues. In nucleotides, the CDR3 is TGTGCCAGCAGTTTACGTGCCCGCTTCGATGGCTACACCTTC. As protein: CASSLRARFDGYTF.